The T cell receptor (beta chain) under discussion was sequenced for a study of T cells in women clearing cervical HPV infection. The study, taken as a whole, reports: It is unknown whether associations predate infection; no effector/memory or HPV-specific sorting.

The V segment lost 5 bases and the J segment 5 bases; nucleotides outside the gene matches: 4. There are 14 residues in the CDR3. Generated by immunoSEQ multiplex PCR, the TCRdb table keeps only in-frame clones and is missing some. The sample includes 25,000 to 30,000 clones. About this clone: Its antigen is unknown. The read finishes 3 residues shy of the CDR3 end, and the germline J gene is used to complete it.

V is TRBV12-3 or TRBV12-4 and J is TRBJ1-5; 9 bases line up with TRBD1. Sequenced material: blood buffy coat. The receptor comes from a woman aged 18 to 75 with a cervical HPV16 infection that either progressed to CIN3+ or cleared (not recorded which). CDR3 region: CASSGDRVHQPQHF. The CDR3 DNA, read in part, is TGTGCCAGCAGTGGGGACAGGGTCCATCAGCCC.